This TCR beta chain stems from a study of identical twins. Germline CDR1 reads MGHRA; CDR2 reads YSYEKL. This CDR3 comprises 14 residues. The V and J ends lost 8 bases and 3 bases, in that order; junction bases with no gene match: 4. This clonotype occurred a few times. The antigen is not known. TCRdb ran MiXCR on the 5' RACE reads and lists one entry per CDR3 protein. The sample carries a few hundred thousand distinct CDR3 sequences, roughly 9.7% recorded once. Study-wide results and caveats: There was more out-of-frame TCR alpha sharing in monozygotic twins than models estimated. Twins showed weaker excess sharing in their beta out-of-frame sequences.

A further study also used this sample, focusing on yellow fever vaccine responses in identical twins.

This receptor was taken from a woman between 18 and 29 years old in good health. Material for sequencing was CD8+ T cells sorted from blood. The chain has TRBV4-1 and TRBJ2-3; 11 nucleotides align to TRBD2. CDR3 bases: TGCGCCAGCCGGCCTAGCGGGAGGACAGATACGCAGTATTTT. The encoded protein is CASRPSGRTDTQYF.